The 7 T cell receptor beta chains presented below share a single source sample, sequenced in a study of T cells after yellow fever vaccination. TCRdb called the 5' RACE reads again in MiXCR, with one record for every CDR3 protein. The sample yields fewer than 350,000 distinct CDR3 sequences, 8.7% seen once. Sequencing was performed on PBMCs, taken on the day of the first yellow fever vaccination. The receptors shown here come from a man younger than 30 who received the YFV17D yellow fever vaccine.

This chain connects TRBV27 to TRBJ2-5, with D perhaps given as TRBD1 or TRBD2 (6 bases each). The CDR3 loop spans 11 amino acids. CDR1 MNHEY and CDR2 SMNVEV come from the germline V gene (reference sequence). V lost 7 bases and J lost 9, with 12 bases in between. CDR3 DNA sequence: TGTGCCAGCACCCAAAGGGGGGCCCAGTACTTC. Translating gives CASTQRGAQYF.

This clonotype was seen a few times. This sequence joins TRBV7-6 and TRBJ2-5, with D possibly being TRBD1 (5 bases). The germline gives CDR1 SGHVS, CDR2 FNYEAQ. There are 14 residues in the CDR3. V gave up 6 bases and J gave up 4 bases, with 15 bases separating them. CDR3 sequence reads: CASSANLGVETQYF. The CDR3 nucleotides are TGTGCCAGCAGTGCCAACCTAGGGGTAGAGACCCAGTACTTC.

The chain combines TRBV20-1 with TRBJ1-6; 8 nucleotides align to TRBD1. Germline-derived CDR1 and CDR2 are DFQATT and SNEGSKA (reference sequence). This CDR3 region has 15 residues. V lost 3 bases and J lost 6; bases outside the gene matches: 7. The CDR3 protein is CSASRRGLFNSPLHF. The CDR3 DNA reads as TGCAGTGCTAGCCGCAGGGGGCTCTTTAATTCACCCCTCCACTTT.

This clonotype was seen a handful of times. The V and J genes are TRBV7-9 and TRBJ2-1, with TRBD2 identical over 12 bases. The ends lost 1 base at V and 10 bases at J; junction bases unmatched: 11. The CDR3 contains 17 residues. Germline V gene sequence: CDR1 SEHNR, CDR2 FQNEAQ (reference sequence). CDR3 coding DNA: TGTGCCAGCAGCTTAGATGGTTCTAGCGGGGGGGTGCGGGAGCAGTTCTTC. The encoded protein is CASSLDGSSGGVREQFF.

The genes are TRBV19 and TRBJ2-5, with D tentatively TRBD1 (6 bases). Germline V CDR1 and CDR2: LNHDA, SQIVND (reference sequence). This CDR3 is 14 amino acids long. V lost 10 bases and J 2 bases, leaving 17 bases between the germline ends. This CDR3 reads CATAPHRAQETQYF. The CDR3 nucleotides read TGTGCCACCGCCCCCCACAGGGCGCAAGAGACCCAGTACTTC.

V and J are TRBV5-4 and TRBJ1-1; maybe TRBD1 (5 bases). With 2 bases removed from V and 4 bases from J, the gap between germline ends came to 15 bases. The CDR3 covers 15 residues. Germline V CDR1 and CDR2: SGHNT, YYREEE (reference sequence). The CDR3 DNA is TGTGCCAGCAGCTTAGAGGGGTGGTTAGGCACTGAAGCTTTCTTT. Translated: CASSLEGWLGTEAFF.

A single count supports this clonotype. V usage is TRBV6-1 and J usage is TRBJ2-3; D not certain. V was cut by 10 bases and J by 4 bases, with 21 bases left in between. The CDR3 is 15 amino acids. In germline, CDR1 is MNHNS, CDR2 SASEGT. The CDR3 loop is CATADVATGADTQYF. DNA of the CDR3: TGTGCCACCGCAGATGTGGCTACCGGTGCAGATACGCAGTATTTT.